This T cell receptor beta chain was captured by sequencing in a study of regulatory T cells in long-lasting Graves disease. This clonotype was seen many times. Time point here: newly diagnosed GD, antithyroid drugs for less than 3 months. PBMCs were the source of the RNA used for TCR sequencing. The peripheral blood volume drawn was 7.5 to 9.5 milliliters, and it was collected into EDTA tubes. Investigators prepared the TCR beta libraries by applying iRepertoire HTBI primers and Arm-PCR of CDR3 regions. The authors' processing: The samples yielded roughly 64 TRBV and some 15 TRBJ segments. MiXCR was run by TCRdb on the multiplex PCR reads, yielding one entry per CDR3 protein. The V and J calls come from TCRdb's annotation, not from the publication. Of hundreds of thousands of distinct CDR3 sequences in the sample, roughly 15% were seen once. This sample was shared with a second study, whose subject was T cells in Graves' hyperthyroidism and ophthalmopathy. That work contributes: Patients were aged 18 to 65, had disease duration under 2 months, and had newly diagnosed hyperthyroidism. In blood, most of the thyroid clonotypes expanded above 0.001 were also present.

The clonotype was recovered from a young woman with Graves disease. The sequencing here drew on peripheral blood mononuclear cells (PBMCs), taken at new diagnosis, from a patient treated with antithyroid drugs.

DNA for the CDR3: TGTGCCAGCAGTTCCCTAACTGGACTAGCGGGATCCTTTGAGCAGTTCTTC. Amino acid sequence: CASSSLTGLAGSFEQFF. The V gene is TRBV27, the J gene TRBJ2-1, with 12 bases matching TRBD2. The V and J ends lost 4 bases and 9 bases, in that order; junction bases with no gene match: 13. The CDR3 consists of 17 residues. Germline V gene sequence: CDR1 MNHEY, CDR2 SMNVEV (reference sequence).